A selection of T cell receptor beta chains follows, all from one sample in a study of T-cell reconstitution after alpha-beta-depleted transplantation in children. TCRdb recomputed calls from the PCR reads with MiXCR, one row per CDR3 protein. This table holds 670,000 or so distinct CDR3 sequences, about an eighth found once. The sequenced sample was PBMCs, obtained before TCRalphabeta/CD19-depleted stem cell transplant. These TCRs come from a girl aged 2 to 10 with congenital amegakaryocytic thrombocytopenia, due to receive a stem cell transplant. Both conserved end residues are part of each CDR3. Each record gives: CDR3 length, V gene, clone size, D gene, J gene, CDR3 protein, CDR3 DNA. The D gene is left open where the match is weak. Clone size is shown for a subset of rows, as once, few, many or a class of expanded clone.

>14|TRBV28|many|-|TRBJ2-7
CASSLGLSTYEQYF
TGTGCCAGCAGTTTAGGTCTTTCTACCTACGAGCAGTACTTC
>13|TRBV5-1|-|TRBD1|TRBJ1-2
CASSVRDSCGYTF
TGCGCCAGCAGCGTCCGGGACAGCTGTGGCTACACCTTC
>14|TRBV7-9|-|TRBD1|TRBJ2-5
CASSPRGQRETQYF
TGTGCCAGCAGTCCCAGGGGACAGAGAGAGACCCAGTACTTC
>14|TRBV20-1|many|-|TRBJ2-7
CSARTPALDYEQYF
TGCAGTGCTAGAACTCCGGCTCTCGACTACGAGCAGTACTTC
>16|TRBV19|-|TRBD2|TRBJ2-5
CASSRVAGKNQETQYF
TGTGCCAGTAGTCGGGTAGCGGGTAAAAACCAAGAGACCCAGTACTTC
>16|TRBV11-1|-|TRBD2|TRBJ2-2
CASSLAGGPKTGELFF
TGTGCCAGCAGCCTAGCGGGAGGGCCGAAAACCGGGGAGCTGTTTTTT
>14|TRBV29-1|-|-|TRBJ2-2
CSVEGGGGTGELFF
TGCAGCGTCGAGGGGGGAGGGGGGACCGGGGAGCTGTTTTTT
>16|TRBV5-1|-|-|TRBJ2-3
CASSLEGEPSTDTQYF
TGCGCCAGCAGCTTGGAGGGGGAACCTAGCACAGATACGCAGTATTTT
>12|TRBV5-1|many|-|TRBJ2-3
CASSLVGATQYF
TGCGCCAGCAGCTTGGTGGGGGCTACGCAGTATTTT
>16|TRBV7-6|-|TRBD1|TRBJ2-2
CASSLVGRGSPGELFF
TGTGCCAGCAGCTTAGTGGGCAGGGGGTCACCCGGGGAGCTGTTTTTT
>16|TRBV5-1|few|TRBD1|TRBJ2-1
CASSQPGQGDDDEQFF
TGCGCCAGCAGCCAACCGGGACAGGGAGACGACGATGAGCAGTTCTTC
>14|TRBV12-3/TRBV12-4|many|TRBD1|TRBJ2-4
CASRAGTGATIQYF
TGTGCCAGCAGGGCCGGGACAGGGGCCACCATTCAGTACTTC
>17|TRBV5-1|few|TRBD2|TRBJ2-1
CASSSLSGGGSYNEQFF
TGCGCCAGCAGCTCCCTTTCGGGGGGGGGCTCCTACAATGAGCAGTTCTTC
>14|TRBV27|few|-|TRBJ2-7
CASSLGLGVGEQYF
TGTGCCAGCAGTTTAGGTCTAGGGGTGGGGGAGCAGTACTTC
>15|TRBV7-3|many|-|TRBJ1-1
CASSLTGNSETEAFF
TGTGCCAGCAGCTTAACGGGTAACAGCGAGACTGAAGCTTTCTTT
>11|TRBV10-3|-|-|TRBJ1-2
CAIRLGHGYTF
TGTGCCATCAGATTGGGTCACGGCTACACCTTC
>12|TRBV15|-|TRBD1|TRBJ2-5
CATLDREETQYF
TGTGCCACCTTGGACAGGGAAGAGACCCAGTACTTC
>15|TRBV9|many|-|TRBJ2-7
CASSVDGTGTYEQYF
TGTGCCAGCAGCGTAGATGGAACGGGCACCTACGAGCAGTACTTC
>15|TRBV7-2|few|TRBD1|TRBJ2-1
CASSFWGQGGYEQFF
TGTGCCAGCAGCTTTTGGGGACAGGGGGGATATGAGCAGTTCTTC
>14|TRBV20-1|many|TRBD2|TRBJ2-5
CSARPSGRRETQYF
TGCAGTGCTAGACCCAGCGGGAGACGGGAGACCCAGTACTTC
>12|TRBV5-1|-|-|TRBJ1-1
CASTDGDTEAFF
TGCGCCAGCACCGATGGCGACACTGAAGCTTTCTTT
>13|TRBV12-3/TRBV12-4|few|-|TRBJ2-5
CASSSRVTETQYF
TGTGCCAGCAGTTCTAGGGTTACGGAGACCCAGTACTTC
>13|TRBV12-3/TRBV12-4|-|-|TRBJ1-2
CASRPTGLRGYTF
TGTGCCAGCAGGCCTACAGGGCTACGCGGCTACACCTTC
>15|TRBV27|few|TRBD1|TRBJ2-2
CASSPTGVNTGELFF
TGTGCCAGCAGCCCGACAGGGGTGAACACCGGGGAGCTGTTTTTT
>15|TRBV5-1|few|-|TRBJ1-1
CASSLARGWDTEAFF
TGCGCCAGCAGCTTGGCCCGGGGGTGGGACACTGAAGCTTTCTTT
>15|TRBV5-1|many|-|TRBJ2-7
CASSLDSGGHYEQYF
TGCGCCAGCAGCTTGGATTCCGGAGGGCACTACGAGCAGTACTTC
>14|TRBV19|many|-|TRBJ1-5
CASRQGLTNQPQHF
TGTGCCAGTAGACAGGGACTGACCAATCAGCCCCAGCATTTT